This T cell receptor (beta chain) was sequenced in a study of regulatory T cells in long-lasting Graves disease. Study overall: Persistent Graves' disease denoted over 5 years of antithyroid drugs plus positive TSH receptor antibodies.

Notes on this clonotype: Antigen: not known.

J lost 12 bases, V lost 5 bases, and 7 bases had no gene match. The CDR3 loop spans 14 amino acids. CDR1 and CDR2 from the germline V gene are PRHDT and FYEKMQ (reference sequence). Findings of the study overall: Persistent Graves' patients had lower TCR diversity than newly diagnosed ones. It was in persistent disease that TRBV28, TRBJ1-2 and TRBJ2-5 were favored.

Researchers made TCR beta libraries by using iRepertoire HTBI primers and running Arm-PCR on CDR3 regions. TCRdb re-called the multiplex PCR reads with MiXCR, one entry per CDR3 protein. The sample includes hundreds of thousands of distinct CDR3 sequences, more than 20% of them seen just once. Documented time point: persistent/refractory GD, antithyroid drugs over 5 years with positive TRAb. With RNA extracted from PBMCs as input, the TCR library was made. In each case, Graves' disease was diagnosed per American Thyroid Association guidelines. The clonotype comes from a female donor with Graves disease. The chain uses TRBV13 and TRBJ2-1, with 13 bases matching TRBD2. Source: peripheral blood mononuclear cells (PBMCs), taken when the disease was refractory, from a patient treated with antithyroid drugs. The CDR3: CASSLRTSGSLQFF. CDR3 sequence (DNA): TGTGCCAGCAGCCTCCGGACTAGCGGGAGCTTGCAGTTCTTC. The full variable domain, rest sourced from reference TRBV13 and TRBJ2-1, is AAGVIQSPRHLIKEKRETATLKCYPIPRHDTVYWYQQGPGQDPQFLISFYEKMQSDKGSIPDRFSAQQFSDYHSELNMSSLELGDSALYFCASSLRTSGSLQFFGPGTRLTVL.